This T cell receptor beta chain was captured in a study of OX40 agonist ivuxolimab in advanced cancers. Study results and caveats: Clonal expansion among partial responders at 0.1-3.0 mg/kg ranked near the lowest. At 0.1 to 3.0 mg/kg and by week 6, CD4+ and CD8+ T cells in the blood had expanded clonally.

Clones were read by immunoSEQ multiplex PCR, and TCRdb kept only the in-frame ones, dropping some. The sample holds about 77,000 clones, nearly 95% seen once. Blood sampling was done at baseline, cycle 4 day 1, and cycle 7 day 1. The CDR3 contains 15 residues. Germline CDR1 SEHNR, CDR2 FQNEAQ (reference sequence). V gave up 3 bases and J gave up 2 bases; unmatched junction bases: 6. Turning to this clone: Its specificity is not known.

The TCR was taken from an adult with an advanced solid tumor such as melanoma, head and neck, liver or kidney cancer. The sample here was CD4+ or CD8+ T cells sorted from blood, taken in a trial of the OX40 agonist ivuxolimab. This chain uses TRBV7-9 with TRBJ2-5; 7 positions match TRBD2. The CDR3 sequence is CASSLSLADQETQYF. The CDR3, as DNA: TGTGCCAGCAGCTTGTCGCTAGCGGATCAAGAGACCCAGTACTTC.